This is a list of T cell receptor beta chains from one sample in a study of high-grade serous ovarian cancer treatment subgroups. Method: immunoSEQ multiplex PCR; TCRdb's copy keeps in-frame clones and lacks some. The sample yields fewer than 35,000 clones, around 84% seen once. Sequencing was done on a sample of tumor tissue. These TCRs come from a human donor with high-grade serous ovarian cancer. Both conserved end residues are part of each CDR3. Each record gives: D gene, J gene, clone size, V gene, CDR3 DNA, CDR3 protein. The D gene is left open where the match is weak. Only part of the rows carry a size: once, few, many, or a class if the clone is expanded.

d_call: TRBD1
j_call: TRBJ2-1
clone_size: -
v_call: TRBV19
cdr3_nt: TGTGCCAGTAGTGCGGACCGGGACAGGGATTACAATGAGCAGTTCTTC
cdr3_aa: CASSADRDRDYNEQFF

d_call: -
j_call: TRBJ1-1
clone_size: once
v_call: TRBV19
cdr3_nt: TGTGCCAGTAGGATAGGGGCAGGGAGACCCCGGACTGAAGCTTTCTTT
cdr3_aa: CASRIGAGRPRTEAFF

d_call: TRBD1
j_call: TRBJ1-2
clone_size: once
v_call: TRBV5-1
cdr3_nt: TGCGCCAGCAGCTTGGAGACGGGACAGGGGGCCTACACCTTC
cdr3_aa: CASSLETGQGAYTF

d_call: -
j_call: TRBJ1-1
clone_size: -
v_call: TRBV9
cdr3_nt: TGTGCCAGCAGCGTAGCCGGAAACACTGAAGCTTTCTTT
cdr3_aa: CASSVAGNTEAFF

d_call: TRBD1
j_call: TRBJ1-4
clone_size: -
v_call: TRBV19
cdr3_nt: TGTGCCAGTAGTGGGACCGGGACAGGGAATGAAAAACTGTTTTTT
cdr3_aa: CASSGTGTGNEKLFF

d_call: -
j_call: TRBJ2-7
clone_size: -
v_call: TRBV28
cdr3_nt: TGTGCCTCCACGACCAGGGAGGTCGAGCAGTACTTC
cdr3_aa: CASTTREVEQYF

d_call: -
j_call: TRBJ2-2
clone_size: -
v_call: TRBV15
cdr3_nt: TGTGCCACCAGCAGAGCTTATACCGGGGAGCTGTTTTTT
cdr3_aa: CATSRAYTGELFF

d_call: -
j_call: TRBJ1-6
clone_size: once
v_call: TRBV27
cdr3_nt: TGTGCCAGCAGTTCGGGCAATACACCCCTCCACTTT
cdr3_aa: CASSSGNTPLHF

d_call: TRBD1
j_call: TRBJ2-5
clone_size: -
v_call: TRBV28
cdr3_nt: TGTGCCAGCAGTTCGACAGGGGAGGAAGAGACCCAGTACTTC
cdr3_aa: CASSSTGEEETQYF

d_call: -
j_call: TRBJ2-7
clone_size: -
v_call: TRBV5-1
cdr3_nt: TGCGCCAGCAGCACCGGTGAGAGAAGTTGGTTTGACGAGCAGTACTTC
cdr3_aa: CASSTGERSWFDEQYF

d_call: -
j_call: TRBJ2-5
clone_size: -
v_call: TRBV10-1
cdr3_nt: TGCGCCAGCAGTGAGTCGATGGCGGGACAAGAGACCCAGTACTTC
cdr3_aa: CASSESMAGQETQYF

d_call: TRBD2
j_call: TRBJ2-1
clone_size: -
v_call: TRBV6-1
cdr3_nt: TGTGCCAGCAGTGGGGGGGGGAAGGGTCTATACTACAATGAGCAGTTCTTC
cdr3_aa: CASSGGGKGLYYNEQFF

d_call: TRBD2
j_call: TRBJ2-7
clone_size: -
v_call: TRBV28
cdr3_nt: TGTGCCAGCAGCTGGGGGTTTACTAGCGGGGGGTACGAGCAGTACTTC
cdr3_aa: CASSWGFTSGGYEQYF